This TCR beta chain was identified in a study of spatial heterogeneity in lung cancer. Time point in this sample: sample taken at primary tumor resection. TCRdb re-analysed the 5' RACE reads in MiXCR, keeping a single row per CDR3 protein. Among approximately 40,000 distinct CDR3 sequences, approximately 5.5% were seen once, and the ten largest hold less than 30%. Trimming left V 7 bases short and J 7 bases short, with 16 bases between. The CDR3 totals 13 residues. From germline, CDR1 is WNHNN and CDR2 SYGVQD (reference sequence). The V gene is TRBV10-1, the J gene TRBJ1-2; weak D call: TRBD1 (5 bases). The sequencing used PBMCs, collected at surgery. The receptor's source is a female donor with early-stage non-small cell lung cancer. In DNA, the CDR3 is TGCGCCAGCATGGGTCAGGGCGGCGGTGGCTACACCTTC. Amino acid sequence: CASMGQGGGGYTF.